The 10 T cell receptor beta chains below all came from one sample that was sequenced in a study of T-cell reconstitution after alpha-beta-depleted transplantation in children. TCRbeta library preparation incorporated unique molecular identifiers. TCRdb ran MiXCR on the PCR reads and lists one entry per CDR3 protein. Of 670,000 or so distinct CDR3 sequences listed, under 15% are singletons. Sequences were derived from PBMCs, sampled before TCRalphabeta/CD19-depleted stem cell transplant. The receptors stem from a girl aged 2 to 9 with congenital amegakaryocytic thrombocytopenia, due to receive a stem cell transplant.

This clonotype was counted a few times. The V and J genes are TRBV10-3 and TRBJ2-7; TRBD2 might be the D (6 bases). Trimming pared 5 bases from V and 4 bases from J, leaving 21 bases between. Looked up from germline, CDR1 is ENHRY and CDR2 is SYGVKD. The CDR3 spans 16 residues. CDR3 DNA: TGTGCCATCAGTCCCCTTATTAGCGGAATCTTTTACGAGCAGTACTTC. Translated, it gives CAISPLISGIFYEQYF.

This sequence joins TRBV7-9 and TRBJ2-7; the D gene is possibly TRBD2 (6 bases). Germline V gives CDR1 SEHNR, CDR2 FQNEAQ (reference sequence). V dropped 5 bases and J dropped 3 bases, with 17 bases sitting between them. CDR3 length equals 15 residues. DNA of the CDR3: TGTGCCAGCAGCCCGGAGGGGTTAGCCAGCTACGAGCAGTACTTC. Encoded protein: CASSPEGLASYEQYF. Complete variable domain (other parts from reference TRBV7-9 and TRBJ2-7): DTGVSQNPRHKITKRGQNVTFRCDPISEHNRLYWYRQTLGQGPEFLTYFQNEAQLEKSRLLSDRFSAERPKGSFSTLEIQRTEQGDSAMYLCASSPEGLASYEQYFGPGTRLTVT.

Of note for this clonotype: One junction end disagrees with the germline gene, perhaps due to a read error. The chain joins TRBV20-1 to TRBJ2-1; 11 nucleotides align to TRBD2. From germline, CDR1 is DFQATT and CDR2 SNEGSKA (reference sequence). The CDR3 spans 18 residues. CDR3 amino acids: CCAVRIAGGLISHNEQFF. DNA of the CDR3: TGCTGTGCCGTCCGGATAGCGGGAGGGCTAATTAGCCACAATGAGCAGTTCTTC.

In this sample, this clonotype turned up a few times. The chain uses TRBV20-1 and TRBJ2-7, with D possibly being TRBD1 or TRBD2 (5 bases each). The CDR3 contains 12 residues. V lost 3 bases and J lost 9, with 15 bases in between. Germline CDR1 and CDR2: DFQATT and SNEGSKA (reference sequence). The chain's CDR3 is CSARARGQGQYF. Written as DNA, the CDR3 is TGCAGTGCTAGGGCTCGGGGCCAAGGGCAGTACTTC.

This clonotype was detected many times. The chain carries TRBV4-1 and TRBJ1-4; TRBD1 aligns across 7 bases. The germline CDR1 and CDR2 sequences are MGHRA and YSYEKL. Unmatched junction bases numbered 5, after V lost 4 bases and J lost 6 bases. The CDR3 length is 14 residues. The CDR3 DNA sequence: TGCGCCAGCAGCCCTTATGACAGGGATGAAAAACTGTTTTTT. As protein: CASSPYDRDEKLFF.

About this clonotype: A much larger clonotype is one base distant, so this may be a read error. The chain combines TRBV20-1 with TRBJ2-7; D is uncertain. This CDR3 is built from 13 residues. Germline lookup yields CDR1 DFQATT and CDR2 SNEGSKA (reference sequence). This chain's CDR3 is CSAREFSPYEQHF. CDR3 in DNA: TGCAGTGCTAGAGAATTTTCCCCCTACGAGCAGCACTTC.

In its sample, this clonotype was seen a few times. V and J are TRBV7-2 and TRBJ2-2, with TRBD2 matching over 11 bases. Unmatched junction bases numbered 4, after V lost 8 bases and J lost 2 bases. CDR1 and CDR2 from the germline V gene are SGHTA and FQGNSA. CDR3 length: 15 amino acids. The CDR3 reads CASGGLAGNTGELFF. The DNA of the CDR3 is TGTGCCAGCGGAGGACTAGCGGGCAACACCGGGGAGCTGTTTTTT.

In this sample, this clonotype turned up a few times. V gene TRBV7-3 combines with J gene TRBJ2-5; TRBD2 aligns across 8 bases. The CDR3 has 15 amino acids. Germline CDR1 and CDR2: SGHTA and FQGTGA. The trim removed 2 bases at V and 0 bases at J, leaving 2 bases unmatched. The CDR3 sequence: CASSLLREDQETQYF. The CDR3 DNA reads as TGTGCCAGCAGCTTATTGCGGGAGGACCAAGAGACCCAGTACTTC. The variable domain in full, completed from reference TRBV7-3 and TRBJ2-5, reads GAGVSQTPSNKVTEKGKYVELRCDPISGHTALYWYRQSLGQGPEFLIYFQGTGAADDSGLPNDRFFAVRPEGSVSTLKIQRTERGDSAVYLCASSLLREDQETQYFGPGTRLLVL.

This clonotype was picked up many times. The chain employs TRBV29-1 and TRBJ1-1, with D possibly being TRBD1 (5 bases). The CDR3 loop spans 15 amino acids. Germline assignment: CDR1 SQVTM and CDR2 ANQGSEA. V gave up 6 bases and J gave up 6 bases, with 23 bases separating them. Written as DNA, the CDR3 is TGCAGCGTGGGGTACCGGGGCTTGAGGGGAGCTGAAGCTTTCTTT. Residues: CSVGYRGLRGAEAFF.

The chain carries TRBV11-2 and TRBJ2-7; D might be TRBD2 (6 bases). The CDR3 totals 16 residues. In germline, CDR1 is SGHAT, CDR2 FQNNGV. V was trimmed by 5 bases and J by 2 bases, leaving 19 bases between them. The CDR3 DNA follows: TGTGCCAGCAGCATCTCAAGCGGGCCCAAAGCCTACGAGCAGTACTTC. This codes for CASSISSGPKAYEQYF.